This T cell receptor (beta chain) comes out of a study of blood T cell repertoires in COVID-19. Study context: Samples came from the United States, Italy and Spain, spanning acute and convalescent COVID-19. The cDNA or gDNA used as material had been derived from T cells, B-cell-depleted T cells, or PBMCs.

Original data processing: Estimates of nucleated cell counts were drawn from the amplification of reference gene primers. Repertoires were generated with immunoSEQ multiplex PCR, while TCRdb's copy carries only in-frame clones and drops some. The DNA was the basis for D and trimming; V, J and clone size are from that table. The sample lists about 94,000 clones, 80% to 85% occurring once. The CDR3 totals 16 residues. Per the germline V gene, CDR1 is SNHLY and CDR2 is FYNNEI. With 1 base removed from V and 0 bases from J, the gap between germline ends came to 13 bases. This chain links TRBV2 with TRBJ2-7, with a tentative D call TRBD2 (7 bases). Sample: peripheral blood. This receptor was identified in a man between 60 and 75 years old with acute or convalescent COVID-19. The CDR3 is CASSEVGRGPSYEQYF. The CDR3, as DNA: TGTGCCAGCAGTGAAGTGGGGCGGGGGCCCTCCTACGAGCAGTACTTC.